This passage covers 31 T cell receptor beta chains from one sample sequenced in a study of control samples from healthy donors and cancer patients. Profiling relied on immunoSEQ multiplex PCR, and the TCRdb table lists in-frame clones only, not all of them. The table shows more than 85,000 clones, with approximately 84% occurring only once. The sequencing input was PBMCs. The receptors here all came from a man aged 65 to 79 with lung cancer.

V usage is TRBV2 and J usage is TRBJ1-2, with 8 nucleotides matching TRBD1. This CDR3 comprises 14 residues. Germline V gene sequence: CDR1 SNHLY, CDR2 FYNNEI. V shed 7 bases, J shed 5 bases, and the junction held 9 bases outside the gene matches. The CDR3 nucleotides are TGTGCCAGCATTTTCCAGGGGGCGCAATATGGCTACACCTTC. It specifies CASIFQGAQYGYTF.

This chain connects TRBV6-5 to TRBJ1-5, with 9 bases identical to TRBD1. The V gene end was trimmed by 7 bases and the J gene end by 7 bases; junction bases not matched to a gene: 8. Germline CDR1 and CDR2: MNHEY and SVGAGI. The CDR3 totals 14 residues. In DNA form, the CDR3 reads TGTGCCAGCACATCGGACAGGGGAGGCCAGCCCCAGCATTTT. Translated: CASTSDRGGQPQHF.

The chain links TRBV21-1 to TRBJ1-5. TRBV21-1 is termed a pseudogene. The CDR3 totals 11 residues. CDR3 amino acids: CASSFRRPQHF. Here the CDR3 DNA reads TGTGCCAGCAGCTTCCGTAGGCCCCAGCATTTT.

Here the CDR3 reads CASSPGGLPNEQFF. CDR3 DNA sequence: TGTGCCAGCAGCCCTGGGGGACTTCCTAATGAGCAGTTCTTC. This rearrangement joins TRBV7-2 to TRBJ2-1, with TRBD2 as a possible D gene (6 bases). The CDR3 is 14 residues long. Germline CDR1 and CDR2: SGHTA and FQGNSA. The V and J ends lost 5 bases and 7 bases respectively, with 15 bases between them.

The chain has TRBV12-3 or TRBV12-4 and TRBJ1-1; D is ambiguous. V lost 2 bases and J 12 bases, leaving 13 bases between the germline ends. The CDR3 loop spans 12 amino acids. CDR3 nucleotide sequence: TGTGCCAGCAGTTTATTCTCGGCAGACCCTTTCTTT. Translating it yields CASSLFSADPFF.

The chain joins TRBV25-1 to TRBJ1-3; D is ambiguous. Trimming took off 3 bases at V and 4 bases at J, with 10 bases between the two ends. CDR1 and CDR2 (germline): MGHDK, SYGVNS. The CDR3 spans 14 residues. CDR3 nucleotide sequence: TGTGCCAGCAGTGAGGAGGCGAAAGGAAACACCATATATTTT. Its protein product is CASSEEAKGNTIYF.

A few counts support this clone. The gene calls are TRBV27 and TRBJ2-1; 8 bases agree with TRBD1. The V segment lost 7 bases and the J segment 3 bases; nucleotides outside the gene matches: 11. Germline loops: CDR1 MNHEY, CDR2 SMNVEV (reference sequence). The CDR3 has 16 residues. The DNA of the CDR3 is TGTGCCAGCATGTTATCAGGGGGCCGTCTCTACAATGAGCAGTTCTTC. It encodes CASMLSGGRLYNEQFF.

This clone was observed a single time. This sequence joins TRBV7-2 and TRBJ1-4, with TRBD1 matching 7 bases. CDR1 and CDR2 from the germline V gene are SGHTA and FQGNSA. V gave up 5 bases and J gave up 5 bases; unmatched junction bases: 14. CDR3 length: 17 residues. The CDR3 loop reads CASSLQGNGAANEKLFF. CDR3 sequence (DNA): TGTGCCAGCAGCCTACAGGGGAACGGTGCGGCGAATGAAAAACTGTTTTTT.

The chain links TRBV24-1 to TRBJ2-3; 7 positions agree with TRBD2. Losses at the gene ends were 8 bases for V and 0 bases for J; bases not matched to a gene: 4. Germline V gene lookup returns CDR1 KGHDR and CDR2 SFDVKD. This CDR3 is 14 amino acids long. The CDR3 DNA follows: TGTGCCACCACCCCGGGGGGTAGCACAGATACGCAGTATTTT. This sequence encodes CATTPGGSTDTQYF.

This sequence joins TRBV20-1 and TRBJ2-2; 9 nucleotides match TRBD1. Germline V lookup: CDR1 DFQATT, CDR2 SNEGSKA (reference sequence). This CDR3 contains 15 residues. The junction had 3 bases not matched to a gene; V was cut back by 3 bases and J by 1 base. The CDR3 nucleotides are TGCAGTGCTAGTAGGGGACAGGGGAACACCGGGGAGCTGTTTTTT. Translated, it gives CSASRGQGNTGELFF.

The sample holds a few counts of this clone. J is TRBJ1-3 and V is TRBV10-3; 9 bases are shared with TRBD1. The CDR3 covers 15 residues. Per germline, CDR1 ENHRY and CDR2 SYGVKD. V was clipped by 3 bases and J by 4 bases; unmatched bases: 4. This CDR3 reads CAISDIGTGGNTIYF. Here the CDR3 DNA reads TGTGCCATCAGTGATATCGGGACAGGGGGAAACACCATATATTTT.

The chain is built from TRBV7-9 and TRBJ1-4; no clear D gene. CDR1 is SEHNR, CDR2 FQNEAQ, per germline (reference sequence). This CDR3 region has 14 residues. V lost 5 bases, J lost 2 bases, and 9 bases lay in between. Written as DNA, the CDR3 is TGTGCCAGCAGCCTGACAAACACTAATGAAAAACTGTTTTTT. Its protein product is CASSLTNTNEKLFF. The variable domain in full, with the rest retrieved from reference TRBV7-9 and TRBJ1-4, is DTGVSQNPRHKITKRGQNVTFRCDPISEHNRLYWYRQTLGQGPEFLTYFQNEAQLEKSRLLSDRFSAERPKGSFSTLEIQRTEQGDSAMYLCASSLTNTNEKLFFGSGTQLSVL.

V is TRBV5-1 and J is TRBJ2-7; 8 bases align to TRBD1. With V trimmed by 5 bases and J by 5 bases, 9 bases remained unmatched. In germline, CDR1 is SGHRS, CDR2 YFSETQ. The CDR3 totals 14 residues. CDR3 sequence (DNA): TGCGCCAGCAGGAGTTTGGACAGGGCGAACGAGCAGTACTTC. It yields the protein CASRSLDRANEQYF. The whole variable domain, remainder taken from reference TRBV5-1 and TRBJ2-7, is KAGVTQTPRYLIKTRGQQVTLSCSPISGHRSVSWYQQTPGQGLQFLFEYFSETQRNKGNFPGRFSGRQFSNSRSEMNVSTLELGDSALYLCASRSLDRANEQYFGPGTRLTVT.

This rearrangement joins TRBV10-3 to TRBJ2-6, with D perhaps TRBD1 or TRBD2 (5 bases each). Per germline, CDR1 ENHRY and CDR2 SYGVKD. Deletions cut 6 bases from V and 4 bases from J, with 13 bases between. The CDR3 is made up of 15 amino acids. DNA for the CDR3: TGTGCCATCAGCAAAGCAGGGACCGGGGCCAACGTCCTGACTTTC. Translating gives CAISKAGTGANVLTF.

This clone was observed at least ten times. J is TRBJ2-7 and V is TRBV9; D is possibly TRBD1 or TRBD2 (5 bases each). This CDR3 is built from 13 residues. V gave up 4 bases and J gave up 9 bases, with 17 bases separating them. From germline, CDR1 is SGDLS and CDR2 YYNGEE. CDR3 amino acids: CASSPGTLSRQYF. CDR3 DNA: TGTGCCAGCAGCCCCGGGACCCTCTCACGGCAGTACTTC.

A few counts support this clone. The chain joins TRBV2 to TRBJ2-3, with D hard to call. From germline, CDR1 is SNHLY and CDR2 FYNNEI. Trimming shortened V by 1 base and J by 5 bases, and 13 bases separated the two germline ends. The CDR3 covers 15 residues. The CDR3 sequence is CASSEGTVVGDTQYF. In nucleotides, the CDR3 is TGTGCCAGCAGTGAAGGGACGGTAGTGGGAGATACGCAGTATTTT.

The sample holds a few counts of this clone. The gene calls are TRBV27 and TRBJ2-1; possibly TRBD1 or TRBD2 for D (6 bases each). The germline gives CDR1 MNHEY, CDR2 SMNVEV (reference sequence). This CDR3 comprises 14 residues. Between the trimmed V and J ends, which lost 3 bases and 7 bases, there was a span of 13 bases. The CDR3 DNA reads as TGTGCCAGCAGTTTTGGGGGGCCGAAAAATGAGCAGTTCTTC. Protein: CASSFGGPKNEQFF.

This clone appeared once. The gene calls are TRBV15 and TRBJ2-7; D remains unclear. V lost 0 bases and J lost 0, with 9 bases in between. CDR3 size: 15 residues. Looked up from germline, CDR1 is LNHNV and CDR2 is YYDKDF (reference sequence). The CDR3 region has the DNA TGTGCCACCAGCAGAGATGTACAGAGCTCCTACGAGCAGTACTTC. The encoded protein is CATSRDVQSSYEQYF.

V and J are TRBV5-6 and TRBJ1-2, with TRBD1 matching over 7 bases. Looked up from germline, CDR1 is SGHDT and CDR2 is YYEEEE. Losses at the gene ends were 6 bases for V and 6 bases for J; bases not matched to a gene: 8. The CDR3 is made up of 13 amino acids. CDR3: CASMDRSPDGYTF. For the CDR3, the DNA is TGTGCCAGCATGGACAGGTCCCCAGATGGCTACACCTTC.

CDR3 region: CASSERQGKSNEQFF. The CDR3, as DNA: TGTGCCAGCAGTGAGCGACAGGGGAAAAGCAATGAGCAGTTCTTC. The V call is TRBV2, the J call TRBJ2-1, with 8 bases matching TRBD1. Germline V gene lookup returns CDR1 SNHLY and CDR2 FYNNEI. J was trimmed by 6 bases and V by 3 bases; bases with no gene match: 7. CDR3 length: 15 residues.

The chain links TRBV6-1 to TRBJ2-7, with 8 nucleotides matching TRBD1. From germline, CDR1 is MNHNS and CDR2 SASEGT. CDR3 size: 14 residues. V shed 2 bases and J 5 bases; nucleotides not matched to a gene: 5. CDR3 amino acids: CASSERQGRNEQYF. DNA of the CDR3: TGTGCCAGCAGTGAAAGACAGGGGAGGAACGAGCAGTACTTC.

V and J are TRBV20-1 and TRBJ2-1; 16 nucleotides align to TRBD2. Trimming at V came to 3 bases and at J to 9 bases, leaving 11 bases not matched to a gene. The CDR3 covers 17 residues. Germline CDR1 reads DFQATT; CDR2 reads SNEGSKA (reference sequence). CDR3 loop: CSASSPGLAGGRGEQFF. CDR3 nucleotides: TGCAGTGCTAGTAGCCCGGGACTAGCGGGGGGGCGTGGTGAGCAGTTCTTC.

The chain links TRBV18 to TRBJ1-1; no reliable D call. This CDR3 comprises 15 residues. Deletions cut 1 base from V and 1 base from J, with 10 bases between. CDR1 is KGHSH, CDR2 LQKENI, per germline. CDR3 DNA sequence: TGTGCCAGCTCACCACGGGGAGACAAGAACACTGAAGCTTTCTTT. Its translation is CASSPRGDKNTEAFF.

The V call is TRBV11-2, the J call TRBJ2-3; D is unclear. The germline V gene has CDR1 SGHAT and CDR2 FQNNGV. V was clipped by 1 base and J by 2 bases, with 10 bases between them. There are 15 residues in the CDR3. CDR3 loop: CASSLGPLSTDTQYF. Here the CDR3 DNA reads TGTGCCAGCAGCTTAGGACCGTTATCCACAGATACGCAGTATTTT.

This clone appeared a single time. The genes are TRBV18 and TRBJ1-2; TRBD1 matches 9 bases. CDR3 length: 16 residues. V shed 4 bases and J 9 bases; nucleotides not matched to a gene: 15. Germline assignment: CDR1 KGHSH and CDR2 LQKENI. The chain's CDR3 is CASSLPLNRTGVRYTF. CDR3 sequence (DNA): TGTGCCAGCTCACTCCCCCTTAATAGGACAGGGGTTCGCTACACCTTC.

The chain joins TRBV7-9 to TRBJ2-4, with 7 bases identical to TRBD2. V was pared by 5 bases and J by 0 bases, with 4 bases of the junction left unmatched. This CDR3 is built from 15 residues. Germline-derived CDR1 and CDR2 are SEHNR and FQNEAQ (reference sequence). DNA for the CDR3: TGTGCCAGCAGCAGCGGGACCTCAGCCAAAAACATTCAGTACTTC. Its translation: CASSSGTSAKNIQYF.

The genes are TRBV7-3 and TRBJ2-3; 10 bases map to TRBD1. V was pared by 0 bases and J by 1 base, with 7 bases of the junction left unmatched. Germline V gives CDR1 SGHTA, CDR2 FQGTGA. The CDR3 has 18 residues. The CDR3 sequence is CASSLTRAGTGGTDTQYF. The CDR3 DNA is TGTGCCAGCAGCTTAACGAGGGCCGGGACAGGGGGCACAGATACGCAGTATTTT.

J is TRBJ1-1 and V is TRBV7-9, with 8 bases matching TRBD1. This CDR3 comprises 14 residues. Looked up from germline, CDR1 is SEHNR and CDR2 is FQNEAQ (reference sequence). V lost 6 bases to trimming and J lost 4 bases; unmatched junction nucleotides: 7. CDR3 DNA: TGTGCCAGCAGACCAGGGGGCCGGGTCACTGAAGCTTTCTTT. This translates into CASRPGGRVTEAFF.

There are a few counts of this clone. CDR3 DNA sequence: TGTGCCAGCAGCTTAATAGCGGGAAGGCGCGGCTACACCTTC. Protein: CASSLIAGRRGYTF. The chain recombines TRBV7-3 with TRBJ1-2; D is uncertain. The CDR3 is 14 amino acids. V was shortened by 1 base and J by 8 bases, with 14 bases between the two germline ends. In germline, CDR1 is SGHTA, CDR2 FQGTGA.

This rearrangement joins TRBV28 to TRBJ1-5; 8 bases align to TRBD1. Germline V gene sequence: CDR1 MDHEN, CDR2 SYDVKM. The CDR3 runs to 16 residues. The V and J ends lost 5 bases and 3 bases, in that order; junction bases with no gene match: 9. In DNA form, the CDR3 reads TGTGCCAGCAGTCTCGGGACAGGCGCTTTCAATCAGCCCCAGCATTTT. Encoded protein: CASSLGTGAFNQPQHF. The complete variable domain, with remaining parts taken from reference TRBV28 and TRBJ1-5, reads DVKVTQSSRYLVKRTGEKVFLECVQDMDHENMFWYRQDPGLGLRLIYFSYDVKMKEKGDIPEGYSVSREKKERFSLILESASTNQTSMYLCASSLGTGAFNQPQHFGDGTRLSIL.

The chain is built from TRBV5-4 and TRBJ2-2; perhaps TRBD2 as D (6 bases). V was shortened by 10 bases and J by 0 bases, with 13 bases between the two germline ends. Germline V gene lookup returns CDR1 SGHNT and CDR2 YYREEE (reference sequence). This CDR3 has 14 amino acids. CDR3: CAEGGQPNTGELFF. The CDR3 nucleotides are TGTGCCGAAGGAGGGCAGCCGAACACCGGGGAGCTGTTTTTT.